This T cell receptor (beta chain) is from a study of cytomegalovirus exposure and HLA in healthy donors. This PCR relied on a set of 60 Vbeta primers and 13 Jbeta primers. Generated by immunoSEQ multiplex PCR, the TCRdb table keeps only in-frame clones and is missing some. In the table there are some 200,000 clones, approximately 80% of which are singletons. CDR3 length: 13 residues. Germline CDR1 reads MNHEY; CDR2 reads SVGAGI. The germline V and J ends were trimmed by 0 bases and 4 bases, with 4 bases remaining between them. Sequencing used PBMCs. The receptor was derived from a middle-aged woman in good health and CMV-seronegative. This chain connects TRBV6-5 to TRBJ1-5, with D uncertain. In nucleotides, the CDR3 is TGTGCCAGCAGTTACTCCGTAAATCAGCCCCAGCATTTT. Protein sequence: CASSYSVNQPQHF.